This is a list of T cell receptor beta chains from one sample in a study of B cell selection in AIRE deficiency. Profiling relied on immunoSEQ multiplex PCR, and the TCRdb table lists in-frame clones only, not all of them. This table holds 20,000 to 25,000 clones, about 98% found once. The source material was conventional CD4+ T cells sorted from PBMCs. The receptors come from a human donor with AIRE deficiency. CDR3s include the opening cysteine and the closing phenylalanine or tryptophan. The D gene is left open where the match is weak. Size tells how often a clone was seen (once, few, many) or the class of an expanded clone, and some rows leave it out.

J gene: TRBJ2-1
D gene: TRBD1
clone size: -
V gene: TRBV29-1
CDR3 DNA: TGCAGCGTTGAAAGGGTCGGGACAGGGGGCTACAATGAGCAGTTCTTC
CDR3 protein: CSVERVGTGGYNEQFF

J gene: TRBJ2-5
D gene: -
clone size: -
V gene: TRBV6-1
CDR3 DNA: TGTGCCAGCAGTGAAGCATGGGAGACCCAGTACTTC
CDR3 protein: CASSEAWETQYF

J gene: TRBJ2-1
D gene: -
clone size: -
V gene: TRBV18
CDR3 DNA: TGTGCCAGCTCACCATCACAGGGAGGCTCCTACAATGAGCAGTTCTTC
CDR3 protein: CASSPSQGGSYNEQFF

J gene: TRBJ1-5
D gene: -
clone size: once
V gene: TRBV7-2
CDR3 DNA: TGTGCCAGCAGCTTGCAGGGATATAGCAATCAGCCCCAGCATTTT
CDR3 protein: CASSLQGYSNQPQHF

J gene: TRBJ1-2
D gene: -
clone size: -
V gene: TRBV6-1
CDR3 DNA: TGTGCCAGCAGTGCGCAAGGGTTCGGCTATGGCTACACCTTC
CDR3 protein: CASSAQGFGYGYTF

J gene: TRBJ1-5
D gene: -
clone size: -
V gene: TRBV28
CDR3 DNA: TGTGCCAGCAAGCAAAGCAATCAGCCCCAGCATTTT
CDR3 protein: CASKQSNQPQHF

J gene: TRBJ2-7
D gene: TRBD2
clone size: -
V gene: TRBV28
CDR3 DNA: TGTGCCAGCAGTCAATATGGACTAGCGGGTGCCTTCTACGAGCAGTACTTC
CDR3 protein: CASSQYGLAGAFYEQYF

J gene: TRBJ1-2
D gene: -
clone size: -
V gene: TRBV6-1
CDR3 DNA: TGTGCCAGCAGTGAAATTCGGATCAGGCTCTATGGCTACACCTTC
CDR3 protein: CASSEIRIRLYGYTF

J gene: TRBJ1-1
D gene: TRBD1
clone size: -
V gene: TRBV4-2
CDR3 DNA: TGTGCCAGCAGCCAATATGACAGGGGGACTGAAGCTTTCTTT
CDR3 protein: CASSQYDRGTEAFF

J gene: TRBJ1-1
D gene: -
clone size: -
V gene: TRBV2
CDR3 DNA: TGTGCCAGCAGGACGGACGGGTTGAACACTGAAGCTTTCTTT
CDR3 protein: CASRTDGLNTEAFF

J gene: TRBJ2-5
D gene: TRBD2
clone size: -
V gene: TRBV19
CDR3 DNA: TGTGCCAGTAGTCCTTTGGAGGGAGGGTACCAAGAGACCCAGTACTTC
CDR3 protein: CASSPLEGGYQETQYF

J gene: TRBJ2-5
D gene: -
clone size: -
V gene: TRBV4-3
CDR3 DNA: TGCGCCAGCAGCCAAGAAGGTAGAAGACCCCAAGAGACCCAGTACTTC
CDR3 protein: CASSQEGRRPQETQYF

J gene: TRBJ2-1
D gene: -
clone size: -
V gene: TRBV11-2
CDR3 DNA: TGTGCCAGCAGCTTAGAGCGCGGGTCCTACAATGAGCAGTTCTTC
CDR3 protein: CASSLERGSYNEQFF

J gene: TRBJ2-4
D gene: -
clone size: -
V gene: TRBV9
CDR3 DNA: TGTGCCAGCAGCGTAGGAGACAGACCCATCTCAGGGAACATTCAGTACTTC
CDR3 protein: CASSVGDRPISGNIQYF

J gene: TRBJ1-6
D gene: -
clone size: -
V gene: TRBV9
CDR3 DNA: TGTGCCAGCAGCTCTCTCAGCGGGAATTCACCCCTCCACTTT
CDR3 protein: CASSSLSGNSPLHF

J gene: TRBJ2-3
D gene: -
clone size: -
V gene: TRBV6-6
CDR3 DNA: TGTGCCAGCAGTTTCGGGCCTCCAGAGGATACGCAGTATTTT
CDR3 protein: CASSFGPPEDTQYF

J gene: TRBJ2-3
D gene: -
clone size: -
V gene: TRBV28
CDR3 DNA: TGTGCCAGCAGTTTTGGACTTCGCATCACAGATACGCAGTATTTT
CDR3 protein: CASSFGLRITDTQYF

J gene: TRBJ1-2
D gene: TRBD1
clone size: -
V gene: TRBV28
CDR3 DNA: TGTGCCAGCAGTCCCGTAGACAGGGATGATGGAGGCTACACCTTC
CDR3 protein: CASSPVDRDDGGYTF

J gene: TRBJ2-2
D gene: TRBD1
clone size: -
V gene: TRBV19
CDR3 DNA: TGTGCCAGTAGTATCGCAGGGGGGAACACCGGGGAGCTGTTTTTT
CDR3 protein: CASSIAGGNTGELFF

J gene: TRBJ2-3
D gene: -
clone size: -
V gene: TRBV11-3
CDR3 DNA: TGTGCCAGCTGCTATCAAGAGCGGGATACGCAGTATTTT
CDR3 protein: CASCYQERDTQYF

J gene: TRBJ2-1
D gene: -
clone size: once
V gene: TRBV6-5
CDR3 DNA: TGTGCCAGCAGTTACCTAGGGGGAAGGGCCAACAATGAGCAGTTCTTC
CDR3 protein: CASSYLGGRANNEQFF

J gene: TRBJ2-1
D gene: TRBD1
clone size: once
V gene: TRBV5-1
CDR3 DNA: TGCGCCAGCAGCTTCCAGGGGGACTCCTACAATGAGCAGTTCTTC
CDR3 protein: CASSFQGDSYNEQFF

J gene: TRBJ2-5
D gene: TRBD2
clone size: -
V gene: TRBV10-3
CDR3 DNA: TGTGCCATCAGTGGAACTAGCGGGAGGGAAGAGACCCAGTACTTC
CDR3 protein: CAISGTSGREETQYF

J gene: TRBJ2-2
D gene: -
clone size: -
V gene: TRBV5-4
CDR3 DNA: TGTGCCAGCAGCTGGACGGGAATTGCCACCGGGGAGCTGTTTTTT
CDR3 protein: CASSWTGIATGELFF

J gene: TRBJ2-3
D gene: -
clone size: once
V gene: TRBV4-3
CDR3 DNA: TGCGCCAGCAGCCAAAACGCCGCGGGACTCACAGATACGCAGTATTTT
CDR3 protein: CASSQNAAGLTDTQYF

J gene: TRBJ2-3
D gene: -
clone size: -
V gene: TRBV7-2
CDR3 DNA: TGTGCCAGCAGCTTAGATATTTCCGGGTACCCAATCAGGTATTTT
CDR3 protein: CASSLDISGYPIRYF

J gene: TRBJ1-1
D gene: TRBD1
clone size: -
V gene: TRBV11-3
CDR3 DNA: TGTGCCAGCAGCTTAGGGGACAGGAGGGTCCCAAACACTGAAGCTTTCTTT
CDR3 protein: CASSLGDRRVPNTEAFF